These 9 T cell receptor beta chains share one sample of origin, sequenced in a study of patients and donors after allogeneic stem cell transplantation (dated by TCRdb to the early 2020s). Library method: RT-PCR. TCRdb shows the sequencer as NextSeq 550. TCRdb reprocessed the public reads (quality trimming at Q25 with fastp, clone calling with MiXCR) and kept in-frame beta chains. Rows merge per CDR3 protein into single entries with the most common DNA and genes. Across this sample there are approximately 170,000 distinct CDR3 sequences, with about 24% seen only once. The ten largest make up approximately 26% of the sample. The sequencing input was blood, either unsorted or a sorted T cell fraction (not recorded which). These receptors were taken from a human donor who was either an allogeneic HSCT recipient or a stem cell or donor lymphocyte infusion donor (not recorded which). It is not recorded whose cells these are; they may come from a transplant donor.

The J gene is TRBJ2-1, the V gene TRBV10-3; 9 nucleotides agree with TRBD2. The CDR3 has 13 residues. Germline V gene data show CDR1 as ENHRY and CDR2 as SYGVKD. Unmatched junction bases numbered 3, after V lost 4 bases and J lost 8 bases. CDR3 sequence reads: CAISVGLADEQFF. CDR3 nucleotide sequence: TGTGCCATCAGTGTGGGACTAGCCGATGAGCAGTTCTTC.

In its sample, this clonotype is medium-sized. The chain employs TRBV5-1 and TRBJ1-1; 7 nucleotides align to TRBD1. V gave up 4 bases and J gave up 0 bases; unmatched junction bases: 6. The CDR3 is 15 amino acids. Germline V CDR1 and CDR2: SGHRS, YFSETQ. The CDR3 protein is CASSPDGQVNTEAFF. CDR3 coding DNA: TGCGCCAGCAGCCCGGACGGACAGGTGAACACTGAAGCTTTCTTT.

Many counts were recorded for this clonotype. DNA for the CDR3: TGTGCCAGCAGAAGTACAGGGGCCGGCAATCAGCCCCAGCATTTT. Translating it yields CASRSTGAGNQPQHF. This sequence joins TRBV6-1 and TRBJ1-5; 7 nucleotides align to TRBD1. This CDR3 spans 15 amino acids. V was pared by 6 bases and J by 2 bases, with 7 bases of the junction left unmatched. CDR1 and CDR2 (germline): MNHNS, SASEGT.

The genes are TRBV6-6 and TRBJ2-3, with no clear D. V was cut by 2 bases and J by 7 bases, with 4 bases left in between. Germline CDR1 and CDR2: MNHNY and SVGAGI (reference sequence). CDR3 length equals 11 residues. For the CDR3, the DNA is TGTGCCAGCAGTTACGGGAATACGCAGTATTTT. The encoded protein is CASSYGNTQYF.

The chain combines TRBV20-1 with TRBJ2-2, with D unresolved. V gave up 6 bases and J gave up 6 bases, with 17 bases separating them. CDR1 and CDR2 (germline): DFQATT, SNEGSKA (reference sequence). This CDR3 has 14 amino acids. Written as DNA, the CDR3 is TGCAGTGCACGGAACCCGTCGGGTGCCGGGGAGCTGTTTTTT. Its protein product is CSARNPSGAGELFF.

This clonotype was detected a few times. Here the CDR3 reads CATSRDRGTATYEQYF. CDR3 sequence (DNA): TGTGCCACCAGCAGAGATCGTGGGACAGCCACCTACGAGCAGTACTTC. The chain combines TRBV15 with TRBJ2-7, with 7 bases aligning to TRBD1. The CDR3 sequence is 16 residues long. V gave up 0 bases and J gave up 2 bases; unmatched junction bases: 7. The germline CDR1 and CDR2 sequences are LNHNV and YYDKDF (reference sequence).

The chain carries TRBV25-1 and TRBJ2-7; D is ambiguous. Trimming stripped 5 bases from V and 7 bases from J, with 15 bases between. CDR1 and CDR2 (germline): MGHDK, SYGVNS. The CDR3 totals 13 residues. The CDR3 here is CASSNVDAGEQYF. For the CDR3, the DNA is TGTGCCAGCAGTAACGTGGACGCTGGGGAGCAGTACTTC.

This clonotype was recorded at least ten times. The chain joins TRBV9 to TRBJ1-4; a weak D match, TRBD1 (5 bases). The V gene lost 0 bases and the J gene lost 7 bases, with 16 bases spanning the gap. CDR1 and CDR2 (germline): SGDLS, YYNGEE. The CDR3 sequence is 16 residues long. The CDR3 DNA follows: TGTGCCAGCAGCGTAGAAGACGGGGGGAGTTCTGAAAAACTGTTTTTT. Translation gives CASSVEDGGSSEKLFF.

The chain uses TRBV20-1 and TRBJ2-1; 10 nucleotides agree with TRBD2. The germline V gene has CDR1 DFQATT and CDR2 SNEGSKA (reference sequence). The CDR3 covers 18 residues. Trimming removed 5 bases from V and 1 base from J; junction bases left unmatched: 14. This CDR3 is CSAPPMSGGGSSYNEQFF. The CDR3 DNA reads as TGCAGTGCTCCCCCCATGAGCGGGGGGGGCAGTTCCTACAATGAGCAGTTCTTC.